This TCR beta chain stems from a study of CD8+ T cells in alopecia areata. Following extraction, RNA underwent reverse transcription to cDNA, which served as the sequencing template. Using immunoSEQ multiplex PCR, the repertoire was profiled, and TCRdb retains in-frame clones only, with some absent. This table has about 280,000 clones, about three fifths appearing once. CDR3 length equals 17 residues. V shed 5 bases and J shed 7 bases, with 24 bases lying between them. Germline assignment: CDR1 SGHTA and CDR2 FQGNSA. Treatment given: oral pan-JAK inhibitor, 5-10 mg twice daily. This chain connects TRBV7-2 to TRBJ1-3, with no clear D. The sequencing used CD4+ T cells sorted from blood, collected at week 24, from a patient treated with tofacitinib. This sequence originates from a human donor with alopecia areata. The CDR3 here is CASSVPTPAAGGNTIYF. The CDR3 DNA reads TGTGCCAGCAGCGTACCCACTCCGGCGGCGGGAGGGAACACCATATATTTT.